This T cell receptor beta chain stems from a study of blood T cells in healthy people across ages. A note on this clonotype: No antigen is known for it.

Each donor had about 9.6 milliliters of peripheral blood drawn. Findings of the study overall: Long-lived donors exceeded aged donors in naive CD4+ cells and diversity. Researchers report that TCR beta diversity correlated strongly with naive T cell percentage.

Germline-derived CDR1 and CDR2 are SQVTM and ANQGSEA. The CDR3 consists of 13 residues. The junction had 9 bases not matched to a gene; V was cut back by 4 bases and J by 9 bases. Sample-barcoded 5' priming and a J-beta primer mix drove a second PCR of 7 to 11 cycles. Tags on each cDNA molecule came from a template-switch adaptor with 12 random nucleotides. TCRdb re-called the 5' RACE reads with MiXCR, one entry per CDR3 protein. Among more than 650,000 distinct CDR3 sequences listed, about a fifth were seen once. The sample consisted of blood. The J gene is TRBJ2-4, the V gene TRBV29-1; 7 positions match TRBD1. The origin of this receptor is a man aged 65 to 79 in good health. CDR3 protein: CSVVAQGFVIQYF. CDR3 nucleotide sequence: TGCAGCGTTGTAGCACAGGGGTTTGTCATTCAGTACTTC. The full variable domain, its missing parts supplied by reference TRBV29-1 and TRBJ2-4, is SAVISQKPSRDICQRGTSLTIQCQVDSQVTMMFWYRQQPGQSLTLIATANQGSEATYESGFVIDKFPISRPNLTFSTLTVSNMSPEDSSIYLCSVVAQGFVIQYFGAGTRLSVL.